The count of the clone carrying this T cell receptor beta chain is one. Its specificity is unknown. Primers: 60 Vbeta forward and 13 Jbeta reverse. Generated by immunoSEQ multiplex PCR, the TCRdb table keeps only in-frame clones and is missing some. Of over 100,000 clones listed, roughly 82% are singletons. CDR1 and CDR2 (germline): SGHDT, YYEEEE. The CDR3 has 15 amino acids. V lost 0 bases and J 0 bases, leaving 9 bases between the germline ends. The sample originates from a study of cytomegalovirus exposure and HLA in healthy donors. Each of the donors was a healthy bone marrow donor. While unrecorded immune exposures were likely, the donors were nominally healthy when sampled. Study results and limitations: The study designated roughly 160 TCR beta chains cytomegalovirus-associated.

V usage is TRBV5-6 and J usage is TRBJ1-1; D might be TRBD1 (5 bases). This receptor was obtained from a woman between 18 and 30 years old in good health and CMV-seropositive. Material: PBMCs. The CDR3: CASSLDRTMNTEAFF. DNA for the CDR3: TGTGCCAGCAGCTTGGACAGGACCATGAACACTGAAGCTTTCTTT. Looking up the rest from reference TRBV5-6 and TRBJ1-1 gives the full variable domain: DAGVTQSPTHLIKTRGQQVTLRCSPKSGHDTVSWYQQALGQGPQFIFQYYEEEERQRGNFPDRFSGHQFPNYSSELNVNALLLGDSALYLCASSLDRTMNTEAFFGQGTRLTVV.